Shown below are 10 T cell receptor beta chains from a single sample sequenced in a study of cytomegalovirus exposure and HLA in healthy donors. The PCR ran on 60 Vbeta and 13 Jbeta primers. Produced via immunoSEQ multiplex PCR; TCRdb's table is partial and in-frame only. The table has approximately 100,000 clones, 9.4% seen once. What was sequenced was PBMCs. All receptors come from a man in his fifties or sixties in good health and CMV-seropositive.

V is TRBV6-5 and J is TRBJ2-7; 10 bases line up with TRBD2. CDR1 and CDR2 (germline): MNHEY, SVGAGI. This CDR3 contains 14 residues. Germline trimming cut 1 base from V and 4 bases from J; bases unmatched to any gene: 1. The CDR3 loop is CASSYWTSGYEQYF. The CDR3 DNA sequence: TGTGCCAGCAGTTACTGGACTAGCGGTTACGAGCAGTACTTC.

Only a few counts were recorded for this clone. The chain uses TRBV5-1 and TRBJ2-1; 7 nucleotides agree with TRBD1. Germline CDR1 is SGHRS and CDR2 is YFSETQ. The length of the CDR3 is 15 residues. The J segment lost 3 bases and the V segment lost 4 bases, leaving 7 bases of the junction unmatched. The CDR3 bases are TGCGCCAGCAGCAAGACAGGGTCCCTCTACAATGAGCAGTTCTTC. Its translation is CASSKTGSLYNEQFF.

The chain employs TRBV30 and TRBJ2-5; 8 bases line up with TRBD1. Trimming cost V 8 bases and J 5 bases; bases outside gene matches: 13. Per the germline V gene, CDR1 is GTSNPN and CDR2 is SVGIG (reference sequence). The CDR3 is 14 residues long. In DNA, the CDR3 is TGTGCCAGGAAGGGCGCAGGGGGCACGGAGACCCAGTACTTC. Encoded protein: CARKGAGGTETQYF.

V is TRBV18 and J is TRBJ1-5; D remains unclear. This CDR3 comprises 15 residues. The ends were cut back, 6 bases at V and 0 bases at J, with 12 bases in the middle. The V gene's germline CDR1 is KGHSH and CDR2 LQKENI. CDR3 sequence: CASSKNGNSNQPQHF. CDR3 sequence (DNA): TGTGCCAGCTCGAAGAACGGGAATAGCAATCAGCCCCAGCATTTT.

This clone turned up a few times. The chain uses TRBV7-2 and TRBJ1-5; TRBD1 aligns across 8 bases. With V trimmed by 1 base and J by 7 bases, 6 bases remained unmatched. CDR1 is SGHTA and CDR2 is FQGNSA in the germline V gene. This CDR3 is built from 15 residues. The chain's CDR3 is CASSLGAGGQQPQHF. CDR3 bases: TGTGCCAGCAGCTTAGGGGCAGGGGGCCAACAGCCCCAGCATTTT. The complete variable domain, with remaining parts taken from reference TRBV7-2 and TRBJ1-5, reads GAGVSQSPSNKVTEKGKDVELRCDPISGHTALYWYRQSLGQGLEFLIYFQGNSAPDKSGLPSDRFSAERTGGSVSTLTIQRTQQEDSAVYLCASSLGAGGQQPQHFGDGTRLSIL.

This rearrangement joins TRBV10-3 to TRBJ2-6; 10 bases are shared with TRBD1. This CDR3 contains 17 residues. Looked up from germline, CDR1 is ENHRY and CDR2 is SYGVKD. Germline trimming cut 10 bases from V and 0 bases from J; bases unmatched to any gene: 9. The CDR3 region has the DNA TGTGCCACGGGACAGGGGAACCCTGGCTCTGGGGCCAACGTCCTGACTTTC. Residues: CATGQGNPGSGANVLTF.

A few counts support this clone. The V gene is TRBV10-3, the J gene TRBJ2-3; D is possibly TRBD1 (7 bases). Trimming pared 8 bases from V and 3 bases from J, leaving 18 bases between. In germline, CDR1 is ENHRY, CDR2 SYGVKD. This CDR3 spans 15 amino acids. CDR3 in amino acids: CAIGGGGAPTDTQYF. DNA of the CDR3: TGTGCCATCGGTGGAGGGGGCGCCCCGACAGATACGCAGTATTTT.

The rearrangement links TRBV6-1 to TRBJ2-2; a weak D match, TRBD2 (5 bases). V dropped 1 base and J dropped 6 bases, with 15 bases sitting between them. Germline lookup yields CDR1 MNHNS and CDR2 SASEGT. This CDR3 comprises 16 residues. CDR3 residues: CASSEDPSAGSGELFF. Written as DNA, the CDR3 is TGTGCCAGCAGTGAAGATCCCAGCGCGGGCTCCGGGGAGCTGTTTTTT.

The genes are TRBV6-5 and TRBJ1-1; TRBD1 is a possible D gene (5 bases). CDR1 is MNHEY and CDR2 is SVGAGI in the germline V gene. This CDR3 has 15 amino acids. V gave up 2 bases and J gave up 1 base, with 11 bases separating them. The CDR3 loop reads CASSYAGRGNTEAFF. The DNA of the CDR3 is TGTGCCAGCAGTTACGCAGGGAGGGGGAACACTGAAGCTTTCTTT.

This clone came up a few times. The CDR3 DNA is TGTGCCACCAGCAGAGATGGGGCAGGGGGAGAGACCCAGTACTTC. This sequence encodes CATSRDGAGGETQYF. This chain links TRBV15 with TRBJ2-5, with 7 bases fitting TRBD1. The CDR3 is 15 amino acids. CDR1 LNHNV and CDR2 YYDKDF come from the germline V gene (reference sequence). Germline trimming cut 0 bases from V and 4 bases from J; bases unmatched to any gene: 5.